This T cell receptor (beta chain) stems from a study of graft-versus-host responses after intestinal transplantation. Produced via immunoSEQ multiplex PCR; TCRdb's table is partial and in-frame only. The table records approximately 14,000 clones, about 90% of them present only once. The germline V and J ends were trimmed by 5 bases and 4 bases, with 7 bases remaining between them. Germline V gene sequence: CDR1 PRHDT, CDR2 FYEKMQ (reference sequence). The CDR3 is 12 amino acids. This clonotype originated in a human patient who received an intestinal transplant, so some T cells may come from the graft donor. Specimen: bone marrow, collected 120 to 130 days after intestinal transplantation. The gene calls are TRBV13 and TRBJ2-3; D is undetermined. The CDR3 nucleotides are TGTGCCAGCAGCGCATCCGCAGATACGCAGTATTTT. This translates into CASSASADTQYF. Complete variable domain (other parts from reference TRBV13 and TRBJ2-3): AAGVIQSPRHLIKEKRETATLKCYPIPRHDTVYWYQQGPGQDPQFLISFYEKMQSDKGSIPDRFSAQQFSDYHSELNMSSLELGDSALYFCASSASADTQYFGPGTRLTVL.